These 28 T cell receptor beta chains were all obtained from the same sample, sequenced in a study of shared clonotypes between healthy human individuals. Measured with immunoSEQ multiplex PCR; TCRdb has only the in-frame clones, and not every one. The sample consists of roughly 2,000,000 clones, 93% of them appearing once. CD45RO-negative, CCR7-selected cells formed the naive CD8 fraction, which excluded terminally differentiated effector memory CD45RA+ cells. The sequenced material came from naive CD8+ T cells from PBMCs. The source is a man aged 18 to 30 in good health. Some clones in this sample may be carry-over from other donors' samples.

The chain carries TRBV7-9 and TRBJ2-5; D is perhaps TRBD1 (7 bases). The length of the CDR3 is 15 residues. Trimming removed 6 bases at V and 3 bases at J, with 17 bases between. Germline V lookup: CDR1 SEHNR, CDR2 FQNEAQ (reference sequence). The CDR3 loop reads CASSVGTEREETQYF. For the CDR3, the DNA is TGTGCCAGCAGTGTAGGGACAGAGCGGGAAGAGACCCAGTACTTC.

The CDR3 DNA is TGTGCCAGCAAGGCAGGCGTACTACTCCACGAGCAGTACTTC. This gives the protein CASKAGVLLHEQYF. This sequence joins TRBV27 and TRBJ2-7; unclear D gene. Germline lookup yields CDR1 MNHEY and CDR2 SMNVEV (reference sequence). The CDR3 runs to 14 residues. V lost 7 bases, J lost 5 bases, and 18 bases lay in between.

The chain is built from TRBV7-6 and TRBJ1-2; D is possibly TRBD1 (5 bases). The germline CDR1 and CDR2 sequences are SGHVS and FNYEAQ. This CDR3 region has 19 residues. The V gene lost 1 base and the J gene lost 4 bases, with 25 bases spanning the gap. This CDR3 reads CASSLEPSQVNAFLYGYTF. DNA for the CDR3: TGTGCCAGCAGCTTAGAGCCCTCACAGGTGAACGCCTTCCTCTATGGCTACACCTTC. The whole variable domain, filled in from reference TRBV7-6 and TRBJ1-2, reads GAGVSQSPRYKVTKRGQDVALRCDPISGHVSLYWYRQALGQGPEFLTYFNYEAQQDKSGLPNDRFSAERPEGSISTLTIQRTEQRDSAMYRCASSLEPSQVNAFLYGYTFGSGTRLTVV.

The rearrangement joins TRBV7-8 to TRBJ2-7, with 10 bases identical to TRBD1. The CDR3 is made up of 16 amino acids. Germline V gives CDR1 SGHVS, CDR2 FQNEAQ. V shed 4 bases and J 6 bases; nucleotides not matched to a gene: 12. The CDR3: CASSSVSRDRGREQYF. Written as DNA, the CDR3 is TGTGCCAGCAGCTCGGTATCGCGAGACAGGGGGCGCGAGCAGTACTTC.

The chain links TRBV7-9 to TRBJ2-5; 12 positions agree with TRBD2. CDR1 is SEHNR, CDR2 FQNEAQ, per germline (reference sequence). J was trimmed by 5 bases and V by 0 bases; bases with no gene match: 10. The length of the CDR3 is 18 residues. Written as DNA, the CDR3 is TGTGCCAGCAGCTTAGCCGGTACGCTAGCGGGAGGGCCGGAGACCCAGTACTTC. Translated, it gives CASSLAGTLAGGPETQYF.

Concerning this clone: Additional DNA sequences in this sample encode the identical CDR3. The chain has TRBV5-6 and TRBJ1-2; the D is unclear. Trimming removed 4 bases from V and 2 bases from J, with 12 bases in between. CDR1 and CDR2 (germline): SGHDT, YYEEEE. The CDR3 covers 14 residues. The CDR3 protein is CASSPGGRNYGYTF. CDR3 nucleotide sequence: TGTGCCAGCAGCCCCGGAGGCAGGAACTATGGCTACACCTTC.

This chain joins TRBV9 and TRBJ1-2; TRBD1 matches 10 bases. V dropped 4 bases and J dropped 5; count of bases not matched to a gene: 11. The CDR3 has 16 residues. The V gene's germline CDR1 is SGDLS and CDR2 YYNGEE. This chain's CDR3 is CASSFGDRGQFYGYTF. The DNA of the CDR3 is TGTGCCAGCAGCTTTGGGGACAGGGGCCAGTTTTATGGCTACACCTTC.

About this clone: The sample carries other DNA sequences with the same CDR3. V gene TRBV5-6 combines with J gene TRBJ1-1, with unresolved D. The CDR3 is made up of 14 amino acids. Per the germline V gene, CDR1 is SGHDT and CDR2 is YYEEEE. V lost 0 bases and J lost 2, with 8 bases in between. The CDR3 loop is CASSLGTGNTEAFF. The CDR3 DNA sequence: TGTGCCAGCAGCTTGGGGACCGGTAACACTGAAGCTTTCTTT.

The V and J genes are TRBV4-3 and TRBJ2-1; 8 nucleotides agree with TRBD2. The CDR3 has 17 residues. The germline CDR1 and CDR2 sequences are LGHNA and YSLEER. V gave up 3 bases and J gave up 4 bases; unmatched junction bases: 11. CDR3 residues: CASSHDLSGGEYNEQFF. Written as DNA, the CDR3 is TGCGCCAGCAGCCATGACCTTTCGGGGGGGGAGTACAATGAGCAGTTCTTC.

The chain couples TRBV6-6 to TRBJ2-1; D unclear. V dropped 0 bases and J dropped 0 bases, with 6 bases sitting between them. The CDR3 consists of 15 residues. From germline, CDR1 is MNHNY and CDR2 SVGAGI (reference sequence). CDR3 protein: CASSYSDSSYNEQFF. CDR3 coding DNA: TGTGCCAGCAGTTACTCAGATAGCTCCTACAATGAGCAGTTCTTC.

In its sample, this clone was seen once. The CDR3 protein is CASWVPDNSNQPQHF. CDR3 bases: TGTGCCTCCTGGGTACCAGACAATAGCAATCAGCCCCAGCATTTT. The rearrangement uses TRBV28 and TRBJ1-5; D gene uncertain. Trimming removed 11 bases from V and 0 bases from J, with 17 bases in between. Germline V lookup: CDR1 MDHEN, CDR2 SYDVKM. The CDR3 runs 15 residues.

CDR3 bases: TGTGCCAGCAGTTCCTCTGTGACTAGCGGGAGGAACTCCTACAATGAGCAGTTCTTC. Its translation: CASSSSVTSGRNSYNEQFF. V usage is TRBV28 and J usage is TRBJ2-1; 13 positions match TRBD2. This CDR3 has 19 amino acids. Germline CDR1 and CDR2: MDHEN and SYDVKM. After removal of 4 bases from V and 0 bases from J, the junction contained 9 bases not matched to a gene.

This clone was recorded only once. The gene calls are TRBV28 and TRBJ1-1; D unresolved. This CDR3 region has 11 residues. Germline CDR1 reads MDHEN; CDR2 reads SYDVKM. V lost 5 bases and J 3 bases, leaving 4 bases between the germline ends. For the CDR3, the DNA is TGTGCCAGCAGTCGGGACACTGAAGCTTTCTTT. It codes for CASSRDTEAFF.

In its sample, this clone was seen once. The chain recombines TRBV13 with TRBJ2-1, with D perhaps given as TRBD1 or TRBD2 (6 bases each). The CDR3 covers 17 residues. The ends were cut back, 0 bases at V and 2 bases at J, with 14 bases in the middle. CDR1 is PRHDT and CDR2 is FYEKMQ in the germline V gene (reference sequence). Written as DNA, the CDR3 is TGTGCCAGCAGCTTAGGCCTAAAGGGGGGACCCTACAATGAGCAGTTCTTC. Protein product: CASSLGLKGGPYNEQFF.

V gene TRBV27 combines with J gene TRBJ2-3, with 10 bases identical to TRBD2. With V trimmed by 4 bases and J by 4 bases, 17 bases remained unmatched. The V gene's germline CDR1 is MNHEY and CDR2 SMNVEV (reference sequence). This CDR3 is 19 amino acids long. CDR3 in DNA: TGTGCCAGCAGTTATCTGTTTGTAACTAGCGGGAAAGAGGCAGATACGCAGTATTTT. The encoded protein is CASSYLFVTSGKEADTQYF.

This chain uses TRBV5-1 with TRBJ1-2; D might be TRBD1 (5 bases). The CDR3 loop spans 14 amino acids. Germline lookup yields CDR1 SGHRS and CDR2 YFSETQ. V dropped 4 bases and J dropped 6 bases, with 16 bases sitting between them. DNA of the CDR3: TGCGCCAGCAGCCGCCGGGACTCGGCGCATGGCTACACCTTC. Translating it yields CASSRRDSAHGYTF. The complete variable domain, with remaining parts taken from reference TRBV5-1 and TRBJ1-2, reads KAGVTQTPRYLIKTRGQQVTLSCSPISGHRSVSWYQQTPGQGLQFLFEYFSETQRNKGNFPGRFSGRQFSNSRSEMNVSTLELGDSALYLCASSRRDSAHGYTFGSGTRLTVV.

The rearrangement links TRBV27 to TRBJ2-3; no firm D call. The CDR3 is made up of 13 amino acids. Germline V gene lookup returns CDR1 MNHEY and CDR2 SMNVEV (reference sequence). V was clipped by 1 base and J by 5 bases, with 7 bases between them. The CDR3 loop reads CASSLWSEDTQYF. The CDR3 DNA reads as TGTGCCAGCAGTTTATGGTCCGAAGATACGCAGTATTTT.

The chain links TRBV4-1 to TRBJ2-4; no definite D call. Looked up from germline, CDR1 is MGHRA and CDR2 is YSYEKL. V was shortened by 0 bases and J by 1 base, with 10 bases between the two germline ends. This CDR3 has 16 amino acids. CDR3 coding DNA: TGCGCCAGCAGCCAAGATATGGCCCTTGCCAAAAACATTCAGTACTTC. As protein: CASSQDMALAKNIQYF.

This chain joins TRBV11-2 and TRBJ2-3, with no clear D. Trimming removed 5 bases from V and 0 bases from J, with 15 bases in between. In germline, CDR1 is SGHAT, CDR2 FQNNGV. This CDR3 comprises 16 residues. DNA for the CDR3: TGTGCCAGCAGCCCCCTGATGGCGGCTAGCACAGATACGCAGTATTTT. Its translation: CASSPLMAASTDTQYF.

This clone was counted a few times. The CDR3 loop is CASSYRTGFGEKLFF. As DNA, the CDR3 is TGTGCCAGCAGTTACCGGACAGGGTTTGGTGAAAAACTGTTTTTT. The J gene is TRBJ1-4, the V gene TRBV6-5, with TRBD1 matching 8 bases. V lost 2 bases, J lost 7 bases, and 6 bases stayed unmatched. CDR1 and CDR2 from the germline V gene are MNHEY and SVGAGI. The CDR3 has 15 residues.

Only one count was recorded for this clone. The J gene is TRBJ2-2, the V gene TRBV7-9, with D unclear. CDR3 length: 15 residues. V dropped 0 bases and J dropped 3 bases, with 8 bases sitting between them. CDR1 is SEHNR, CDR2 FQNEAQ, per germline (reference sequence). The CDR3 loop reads CASSLAFRDTGELFF. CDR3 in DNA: TGTGCCAGCAGCTTAGCGTTTCGAGACACCGGGGAGCTGTTTTTT.

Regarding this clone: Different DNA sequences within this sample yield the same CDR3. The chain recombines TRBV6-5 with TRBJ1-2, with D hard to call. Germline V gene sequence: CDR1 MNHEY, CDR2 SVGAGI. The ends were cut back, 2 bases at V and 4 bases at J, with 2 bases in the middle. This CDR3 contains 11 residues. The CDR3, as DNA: TGTGCCAGCAGTTACCTCTATGGCTACACCTTC. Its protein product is CASSYLYGYTF.

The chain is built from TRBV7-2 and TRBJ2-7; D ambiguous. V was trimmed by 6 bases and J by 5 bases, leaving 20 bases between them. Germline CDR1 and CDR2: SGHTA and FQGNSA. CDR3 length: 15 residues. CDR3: CASRPTETRVDEQYF. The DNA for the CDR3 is TGTGCCAGCAGACCAACCGAGACCCGAGTGGACGAGCAGTACTTC.

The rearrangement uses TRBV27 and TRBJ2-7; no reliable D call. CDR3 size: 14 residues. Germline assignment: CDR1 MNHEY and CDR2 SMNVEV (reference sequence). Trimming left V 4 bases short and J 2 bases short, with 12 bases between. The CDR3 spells CASSSFSETYEQYF. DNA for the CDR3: TGTGCCAGCAGTTCTTTTTCAGAAACCTACGAGCAGTACTTC.

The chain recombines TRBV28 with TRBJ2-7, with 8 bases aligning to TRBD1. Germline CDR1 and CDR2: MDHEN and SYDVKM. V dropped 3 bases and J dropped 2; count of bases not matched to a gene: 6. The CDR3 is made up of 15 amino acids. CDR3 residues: CASSLDRVLPYEQYF. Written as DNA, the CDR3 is TGTGCCAGCAGTTTGGACAGGGTCCTTCCCTACGAGCAGTACTTC.

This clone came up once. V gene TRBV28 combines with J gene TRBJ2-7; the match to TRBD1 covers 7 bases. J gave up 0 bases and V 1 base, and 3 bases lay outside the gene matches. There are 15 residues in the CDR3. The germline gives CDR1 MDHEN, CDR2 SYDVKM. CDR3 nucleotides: TGTGCCAGCAGTTTATTAACAGGGGCCTCCTACGAGCAGTACTTC. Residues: CASSLLTGASYEQYF.

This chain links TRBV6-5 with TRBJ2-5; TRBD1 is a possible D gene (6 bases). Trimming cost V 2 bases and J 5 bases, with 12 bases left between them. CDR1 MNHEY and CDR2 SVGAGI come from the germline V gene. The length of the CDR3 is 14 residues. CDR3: CASSYVGAGETQYF. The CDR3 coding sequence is TGTGCCAGCAGTTACGTGGGGGCTGGGGAGACCCAGTACTTC.

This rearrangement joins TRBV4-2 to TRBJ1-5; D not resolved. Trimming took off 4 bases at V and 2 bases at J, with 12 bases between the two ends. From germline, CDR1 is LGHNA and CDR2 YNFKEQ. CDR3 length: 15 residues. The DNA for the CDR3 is TGTGCCAGCAGCCCCGGGGTTGAGGGCAATCAGCCCCAGCATTTT. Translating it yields CASSPGVEGNQPQHF.